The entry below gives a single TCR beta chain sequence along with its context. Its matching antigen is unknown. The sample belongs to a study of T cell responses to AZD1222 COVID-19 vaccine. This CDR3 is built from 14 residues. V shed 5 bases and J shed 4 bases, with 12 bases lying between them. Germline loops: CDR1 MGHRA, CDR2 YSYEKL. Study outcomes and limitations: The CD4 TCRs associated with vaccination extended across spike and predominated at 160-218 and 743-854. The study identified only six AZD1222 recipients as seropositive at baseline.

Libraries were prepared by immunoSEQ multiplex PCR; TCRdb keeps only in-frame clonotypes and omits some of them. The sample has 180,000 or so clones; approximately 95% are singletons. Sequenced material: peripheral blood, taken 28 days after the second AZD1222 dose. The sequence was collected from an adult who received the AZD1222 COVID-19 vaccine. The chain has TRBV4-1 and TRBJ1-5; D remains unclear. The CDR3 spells CASSAADRNQPQHF. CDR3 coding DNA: TGCGCCAGCAGCGCTGCCGACCGAAATCAGCCCCAGCATTTT.